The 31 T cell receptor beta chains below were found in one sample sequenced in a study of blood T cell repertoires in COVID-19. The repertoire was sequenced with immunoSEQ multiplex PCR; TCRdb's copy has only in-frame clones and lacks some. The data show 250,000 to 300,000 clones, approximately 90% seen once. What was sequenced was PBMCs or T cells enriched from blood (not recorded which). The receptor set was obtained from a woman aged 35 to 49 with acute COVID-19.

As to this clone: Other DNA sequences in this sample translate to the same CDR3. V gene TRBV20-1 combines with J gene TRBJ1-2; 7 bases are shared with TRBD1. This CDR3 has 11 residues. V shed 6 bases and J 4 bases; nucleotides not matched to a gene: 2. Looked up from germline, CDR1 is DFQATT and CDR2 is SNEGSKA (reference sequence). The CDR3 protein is CSARDSYGYTF. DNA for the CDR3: TGCAGTGCCCGGGACAGCTATGGCTACACCTTC.

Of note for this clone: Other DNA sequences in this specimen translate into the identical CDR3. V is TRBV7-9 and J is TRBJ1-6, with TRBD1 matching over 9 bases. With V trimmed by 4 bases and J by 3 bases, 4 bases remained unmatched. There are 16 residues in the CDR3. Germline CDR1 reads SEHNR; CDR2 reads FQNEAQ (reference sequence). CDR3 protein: CASSSGQGFYNSPLHF. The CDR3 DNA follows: TGTGCCAGCAGCTCGGGACAGGGTTTCTATAATTCACCCCTCCACTTT.

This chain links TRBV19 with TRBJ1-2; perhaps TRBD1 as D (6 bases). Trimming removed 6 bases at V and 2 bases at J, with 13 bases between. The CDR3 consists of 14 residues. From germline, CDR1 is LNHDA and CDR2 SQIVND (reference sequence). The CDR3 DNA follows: TGTGCCAGTAGGAAGACAGGTTTCAACTATGGCTACACCTTC. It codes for CASRKTGFNYGYTF.

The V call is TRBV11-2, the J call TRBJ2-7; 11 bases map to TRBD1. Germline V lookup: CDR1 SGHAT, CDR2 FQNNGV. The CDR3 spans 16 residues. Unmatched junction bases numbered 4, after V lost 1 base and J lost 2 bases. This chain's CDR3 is CASSLGGQGAAYEQYF. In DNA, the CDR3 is TGTGCCAGCAGCTTAGGTGGACAGGGGGCAGCCTACGAGCAGTACTTC.

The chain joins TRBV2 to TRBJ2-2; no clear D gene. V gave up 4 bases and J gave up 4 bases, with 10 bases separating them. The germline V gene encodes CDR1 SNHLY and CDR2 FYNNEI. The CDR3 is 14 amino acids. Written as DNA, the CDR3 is TGTGCCAGCAGTGTTGTAGAGATCACCGGGGAGCTGTTTTTT. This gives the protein CASSVVEITGELFF.

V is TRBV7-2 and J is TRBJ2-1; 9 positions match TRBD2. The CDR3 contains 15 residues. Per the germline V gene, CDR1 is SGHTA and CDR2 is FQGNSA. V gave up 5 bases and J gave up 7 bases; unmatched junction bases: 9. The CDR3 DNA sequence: TGTGCCAGCAGCGGAAGCGGGGGGAAGAGGAATGAGCAGTTCTTC. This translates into CASSGSGGKRNEQFF.

The chain's CDR3 is CASSVLPGQGLSNYGYTF. As DNA, the CDR3 is TGTGCCAGTAGTGTACTGCCGGGACAGGGACTATCTAACTATGGCTACACCTTC. This sequence joins TRBV19 and TRBJ1-2; 9 nucleotides line up with TRBD1. J was trimmed by 0 bases and V by 5 bases; bases with no gene match: 13. CDR3 length equals 18 residues. CDR1 and CDR2 (germline): LNHDA, SQIVND (reference sequence).

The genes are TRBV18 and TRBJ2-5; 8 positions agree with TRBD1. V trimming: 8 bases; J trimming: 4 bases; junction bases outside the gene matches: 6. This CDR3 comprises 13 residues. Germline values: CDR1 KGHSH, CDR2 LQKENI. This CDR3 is CASLGQGGETQYF. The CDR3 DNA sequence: TGTGCCAGCCTTGGACAGGGCGGAGAGACCCAGTACTTC.

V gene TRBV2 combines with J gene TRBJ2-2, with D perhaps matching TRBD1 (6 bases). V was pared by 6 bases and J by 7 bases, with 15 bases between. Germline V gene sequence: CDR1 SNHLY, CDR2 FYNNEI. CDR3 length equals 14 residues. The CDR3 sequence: CASSQDSVNGELFF. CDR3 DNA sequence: TGTGCCAGCAGCCAGGACAGCGTCAACGGGGAGCTGTTTTTT.

The CDR3 nucleotides read TGTGCCAGCAGCTTGGACAGAGGGGGCTACACCTTC. Its protein is CASSLDRGGYTF. This chain connects TRBV5-4 to TRBJ1-2; D call uncertain. The germline gives CDR1 SGHNT, CDR2 YYREEE (reference sequence). There are 12 residues in the CDR3. V shed 0 bases and J shed 8 bases, with 8 bases lying between them.

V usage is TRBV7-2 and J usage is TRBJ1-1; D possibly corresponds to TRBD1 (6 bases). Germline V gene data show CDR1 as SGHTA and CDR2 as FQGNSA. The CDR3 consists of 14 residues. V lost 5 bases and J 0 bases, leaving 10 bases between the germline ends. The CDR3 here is CASSQQGLNTEAFF. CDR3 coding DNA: TGTGCCAGCAGCCAACAGGGCCTGAACACTGAAGCTTTCTTT.

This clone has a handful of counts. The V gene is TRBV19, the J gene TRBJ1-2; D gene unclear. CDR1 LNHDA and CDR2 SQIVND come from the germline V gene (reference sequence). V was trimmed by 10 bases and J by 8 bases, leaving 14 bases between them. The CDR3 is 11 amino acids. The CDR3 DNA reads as TGTGCCACCCTTGCGGGCGGGGGCTACACCTTC. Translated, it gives CATLAGGGYTF.

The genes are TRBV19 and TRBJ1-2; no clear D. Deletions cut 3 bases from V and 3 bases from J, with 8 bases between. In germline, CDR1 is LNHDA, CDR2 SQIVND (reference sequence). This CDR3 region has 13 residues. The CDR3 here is CASSILADYGYTF. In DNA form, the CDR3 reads TGTGCCAGTAGTATTCTGGCGGACTATGGCTACACCTTC.

The CDR3 DNA follows: TGTGCCACCAGCACCCGGGACATAAGGTCCACAGATACGCAGTATTTT. Its translation is CATSTRDIRSTDTQYF. V gene TRBV15 combines with J gene TRBJ2-3; D is perhaps TRBD1 (6 bases). Germline V gene data show CDR1 as LNHNV and CDR2 as YYDKDF (reference sequence). V lost 4 bases and J lost 2, with 16 bases in between. This CDR3 is 16 amino acids long.

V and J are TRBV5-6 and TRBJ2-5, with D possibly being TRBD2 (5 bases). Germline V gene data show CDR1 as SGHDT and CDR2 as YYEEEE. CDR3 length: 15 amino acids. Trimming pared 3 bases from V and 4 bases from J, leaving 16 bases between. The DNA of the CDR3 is TGTGCCAGCAGCTCCCACCGTGTGGGAGTAGAGACCCAGTACTTC. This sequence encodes CASSSHRVGVETQYF.

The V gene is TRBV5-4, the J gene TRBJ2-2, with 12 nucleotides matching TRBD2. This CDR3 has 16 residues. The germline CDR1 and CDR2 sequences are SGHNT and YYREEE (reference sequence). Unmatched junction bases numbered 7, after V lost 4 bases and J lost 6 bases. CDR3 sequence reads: CASSRRLAGDPGELFF. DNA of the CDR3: TGTGCCAGCAGCCGCAGACTAGCGGGAGACCCCGGGGAGCTGTTTTTT.

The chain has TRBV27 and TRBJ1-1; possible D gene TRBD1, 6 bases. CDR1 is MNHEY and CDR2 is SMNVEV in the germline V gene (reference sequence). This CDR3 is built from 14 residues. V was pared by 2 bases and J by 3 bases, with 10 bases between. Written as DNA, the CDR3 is TGTGCCAGCAGTTTAGCAGGGGTCGACACTGAAGCTTTCTTT. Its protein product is CASSLAGVDTEAFF.

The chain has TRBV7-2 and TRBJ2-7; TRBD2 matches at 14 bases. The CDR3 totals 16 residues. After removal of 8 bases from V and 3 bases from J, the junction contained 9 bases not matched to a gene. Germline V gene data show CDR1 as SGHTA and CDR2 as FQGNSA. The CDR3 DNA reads TGTGCCAGCGGGAGGACTAGCGGGGGGACTAACTACGAGCAGTACTTC. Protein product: CASGRTSGGTNYEQYF.

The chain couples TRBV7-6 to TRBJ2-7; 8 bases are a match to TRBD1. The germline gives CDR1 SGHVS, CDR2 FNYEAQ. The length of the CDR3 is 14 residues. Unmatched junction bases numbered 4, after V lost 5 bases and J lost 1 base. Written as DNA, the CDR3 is TGTGCCAGCAGCGGAGGACAGGGTTCCTACGAGCAGTACTTC. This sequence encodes CASSGGQGSYEQYF.

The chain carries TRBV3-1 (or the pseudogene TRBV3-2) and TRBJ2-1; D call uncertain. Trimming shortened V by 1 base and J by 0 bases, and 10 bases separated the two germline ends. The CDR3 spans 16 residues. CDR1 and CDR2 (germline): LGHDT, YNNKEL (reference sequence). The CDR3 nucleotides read TGTGCCAGCAGCCAAGGGGCAGACCTCTCCTACAATGAGCAGTTCTTC. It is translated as CASSQGADLSYNEQFF.

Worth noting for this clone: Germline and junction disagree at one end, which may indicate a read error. CDR3 sequence: CASSGTGLGSLFF. The CDR3 DNA follows: TGCGCCAGCAGCGGGACAGGGTTAGGTTCCCTCTTTTTC. V and J are TRBV4-1 and TRBJ1-2, with TRBD1 identical over 9 bases. This CDR3 has 13 residues. Germline V CDR1 and CDR2: MGHRA, YSYEKL.

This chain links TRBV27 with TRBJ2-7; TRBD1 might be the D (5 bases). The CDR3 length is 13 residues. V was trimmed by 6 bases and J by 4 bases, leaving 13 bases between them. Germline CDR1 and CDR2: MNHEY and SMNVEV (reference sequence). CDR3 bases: TGTGCCAGCAGGCCAATTCAGGGTTACGAGCAGTACTTC. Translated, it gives CASRPIQGYEQYF.

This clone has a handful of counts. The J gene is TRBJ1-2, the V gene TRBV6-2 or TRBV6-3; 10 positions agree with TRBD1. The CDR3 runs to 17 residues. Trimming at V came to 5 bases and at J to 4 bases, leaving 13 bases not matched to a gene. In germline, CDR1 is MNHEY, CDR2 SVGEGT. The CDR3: CASSQPGTGARSYGYTF. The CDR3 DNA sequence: TGTGCCAGCAGTCAGCCCGGGACAGGGGCGCGGAGCTATGGCTACACCTTC.

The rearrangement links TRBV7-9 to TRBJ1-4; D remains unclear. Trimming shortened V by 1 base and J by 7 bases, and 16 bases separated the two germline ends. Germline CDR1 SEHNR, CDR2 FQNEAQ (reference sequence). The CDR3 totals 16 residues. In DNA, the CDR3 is TGTGCCAGCAGCTTAGGGCGGCCAGATGTGGGTGAAAAACTGTTTTTT. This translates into CASSLGRPDVGEKLFF.

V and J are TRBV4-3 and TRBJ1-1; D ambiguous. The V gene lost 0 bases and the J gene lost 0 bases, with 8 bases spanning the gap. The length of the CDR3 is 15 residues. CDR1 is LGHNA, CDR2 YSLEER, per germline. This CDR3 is CASSQDRNMNTEAFF. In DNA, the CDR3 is TGCGCCAGCAGCCAAGATCGAAACATGAACACTGAAGCTTTCTTT.

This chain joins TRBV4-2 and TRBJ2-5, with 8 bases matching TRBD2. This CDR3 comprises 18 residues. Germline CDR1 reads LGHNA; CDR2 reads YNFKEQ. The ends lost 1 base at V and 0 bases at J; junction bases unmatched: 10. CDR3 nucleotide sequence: TGTGCCAGCAGCCAAGGGAAGCGGGAGCGCCGACACCAAGAGACCCAGTACTTC. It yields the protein CASSQGKRERRHQETQYF.

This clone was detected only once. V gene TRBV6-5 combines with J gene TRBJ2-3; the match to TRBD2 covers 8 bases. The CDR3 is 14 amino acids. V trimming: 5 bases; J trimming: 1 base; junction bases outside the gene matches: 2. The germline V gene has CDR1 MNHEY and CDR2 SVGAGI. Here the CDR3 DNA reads TGTGCCAGCAGTCGGGGGGGCCGCACAGATACGCAGTATTTT. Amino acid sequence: CASSRGGRTDTQYF.

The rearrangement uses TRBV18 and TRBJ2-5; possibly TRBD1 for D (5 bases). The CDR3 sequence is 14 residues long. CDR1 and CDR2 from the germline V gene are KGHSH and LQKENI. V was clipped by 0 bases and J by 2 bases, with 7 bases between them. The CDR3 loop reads CASSPPGPQETQYF. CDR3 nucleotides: TGTGCCAGCTCACCACCGGGGCCTCAAGAGACCCAGTACTTC. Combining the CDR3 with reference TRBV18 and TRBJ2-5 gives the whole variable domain NAGVMQNPRHLVRRRGQEARLRCSPMKGHSHVYWYRQLPEEGLKFMVYLQKENIIDESGMPKERFSAEFPKEGPSILRIQQVVRGDSAAYFCASSPPGPQETQYFGPGTRLLVL.

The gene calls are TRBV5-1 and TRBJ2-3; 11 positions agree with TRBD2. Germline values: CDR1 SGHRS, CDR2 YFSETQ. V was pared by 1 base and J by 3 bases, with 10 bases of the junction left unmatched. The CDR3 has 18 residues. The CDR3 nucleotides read TGCGCCAGCAGCTTGCGCGGTCTAGCGGGGGGACAGACAGATACGCAGTATTTT. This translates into CASSLRGLAGGQTDTQYF.

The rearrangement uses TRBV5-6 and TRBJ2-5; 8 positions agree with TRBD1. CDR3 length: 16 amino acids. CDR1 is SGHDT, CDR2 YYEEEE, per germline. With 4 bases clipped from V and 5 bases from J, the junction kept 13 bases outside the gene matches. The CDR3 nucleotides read TGTGCCAGCAGCGTCGACAGGGGAAACCCGGATGAGACCCAGTACTTC. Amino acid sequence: CASSVDRGNPDETQYF.

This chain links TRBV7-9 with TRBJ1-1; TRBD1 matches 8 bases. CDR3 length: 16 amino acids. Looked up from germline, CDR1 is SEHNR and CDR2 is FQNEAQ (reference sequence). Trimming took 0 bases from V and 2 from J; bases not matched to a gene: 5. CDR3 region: CASSLAPGQGNTEAFF. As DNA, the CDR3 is TGTGCCAGCAGCTTAGCGCCCGGACAGGGAAACACTGAAGCTTTCTTT.